Listed here is a single T cell receptor beta chain. Which antigen it targets is not known. No much larger clone exists at a distance of one base, and base qualities are not known. This entry is derived from a study of cytomegalovirus exposure and HLA in healthy donors (dated by TCRdb to about 2017). Background for the entire study: According to an earlier analysis of around 600 of the donors, some 180 million T cells yielded over 100 million unique TCR beta sequences and approximately 300 Gb of sequence data. About 300 gigabases of sequencing data and 78 million or so unique TCR sequences were included in an early release covering several hundred HLA-typed donors. The genetic ancestry cluster associated with self-reported Caucasian donors included 81% of the 398 genotyped donors. The study aimed to test whether signatures of past pathogen exposure could be identified by cataloging public T cell receptors. The T cell repertoires of some 670 subjects were profiled by immunosequencing and related to cytomegalovirus serostatus. In addition to the first cohort of roughly 700 subjects, a separate validation cohort of approximately 120 different subjects was used. High-throughput TCR immunosequencing, statistical association of individual TCRs with disease status, and machine learning were combined to predict cytomegalovirus infection status. To study patterns of TCR occurrence, a later analysis re-analyzed previously published TCR beta repertoires from 600 to 750 donors and added high-resolution HLA genotyping. Rather than drawing on any new phenotypic data, the later analysis identified candidate immune exposures from TCR beta sequences and the way those sequences occurred across donors. An earlier analysis of some 500 of the donors used high-throughput TCR beta sequencing to judge whether each TCR beta V gene segment behaved as functional or pseudogenic. Donor age, sex, ethnicity and CMV serostatus were compiled alongside the repertoire data. Genome-wide SNP genotypes for about 60% of the roughly 670 donors were used in a later genetic analysis, which treated that subset as a discovery cohort. All discovery cohort repertoires had been generated using a single sequencing platform. Class I and class II HLA loci were covered by the typing at four-digit resolution. The number of donors typed differed by locus, with 629-630 for A, B, C, DRB1 and DQB1, roughly 520 for DQA1, under 610 for DPA1, and around 460 for DPB1. A handful of DR-DQ haplotypes were handled as single units for association and clustering because linkage in the cohort was strong. On average, 235,054 unique TCR beta nucleotide sequences were sequenced per donor among some 430 genotyped donors of the cohort, with about 19% of those sequences being non-productive. What the research found in general, with its limitations: When HLA alleles, especially DR and DQ, strongly co-occurred, TCR associations were difficult to assign to individual alleles. A further reported finding was that TCR beta sequences accurately predicted the HLA-A and HLA-B alleles for most subjects in the first cohort. Specific HLA alleles were associated with 15,000 to 20,000 TCR beta sequences at a false discovery rate of 0.05 in a later analysis. In this cohort, only TCR beta chains were sequenced, and detectable features were limited by the absence of alpha or paired-chain data. A group of highly shared sequence variants was considered likely to be a technical artifact of the sequencing pipeline. The authors suggested that the approach could potentially be generalized to other disease states and immunological phenotypes. Immune exposure information for the cohort was limited to CMV serostatus. Because some donors lacked HLA typing at each locus, the association tests relied only on the typed subset. In both the original and validation cohorts, the classifier was reported to diagnose cytomegalovirus status with high specificity and sensitivity. In a later analysis, most CMV-associated TCR beta chains were found to appear HLA-restricted, with HLA associations seemingly driven largely by CMV exposure. In vitro tests confirmed that a few of the cytomegalovirus-associated TCR beta chains recognize cytomegalovirus antigens. The study listed approximately 150 TCR beta chains as associated with cytomegalovirus. In a later analysis, TCR association rates were found to vary across HLA loci, with the most associated TCRs seen for DRB1 alleles and the fewest for HLA-C alleles. The 87-base-pair reads could not distinguish some IMGT-functional V segments, including TRBV6-2 and TRBV6-3, so those segments were excluded. In a later genetic analysis, a missense DCLRE1C variant was associated with V-gene and J-gene trimming of TCR beta chains, and the association was replicated in an independent cohort. In a later analysis, HLA-associated TCR beta chains were found to be more clonally expanded and to have lower generation probabilities than equally common non-associated chains. Across donors, most TCR sequences were observed very rarely, whereas some public TCRs were present in many individuals. Compared with the approximately 720-donor mean, donors in an Asian-associated ancestry cluster had fewer N-insertions in productive TCRs, according to a later genetic analysis. In a later analysis, several top co-occurrence clusters were reported to appear linked to parvovirus B19, influenza, CMV and Epstein-Barr virus. Because counts were too low, some 17 rarely observed V segments, including chromosome 9 orphons, were excluded from the earlier analysis of about 500 of the donors. In an earlier analysis of approximately 590 of the donors, most TCR beta V segments appeared in productive rearrangements about 87% or about 30% of the time, broadly matching IMGT annotations. Sequencing depth was assumed to be roughly uniform across donors in the presence/absence analyses, though that assumption may not hold. Linkage disequilibrium might explain the correlated functional status among segregating V segments, but an unknown experimental factor could not be excluded.

In total, roughly 670 healthy bone marrow donors made up the cohort. All cohort members were sampled while nominally healthy, although unrecorded immune exposures were likely present. The donor was CMV seropositive and belonged to the group of 250 to 300 seropositive cohort members. Each donor provided a peripheral blood sample, and peripheral blood mononuclear cells were used for TCR beta sequencing. Genomic DNA was extracted from the blood cell samples with the Qiagen DNeasy Blood Extraction Kit. CDR1 and CDR2, looked up from the germline V gene, are SGHTA and FQGNSA. The CDR3 contains 13 residues, cysteine and phenylalanine counted. Only the CDR3 DNA is retained, 39 bases long and in frame from the first base. Clipping removes 4 bases from V and 4 bases from J, with 2 as the unmatched junction base count. The receptor library was made with the immunoSEQ multiplex PCR assay. A mixture of 60 forward primers for TCR Vbeta segments and 13 reverse primers for TCR Jbeta segments was used in the multiplex PCR. The CDR3 region of rearranged TCR beta genes was amplified from genomic DNA by a multiplex PCR assay. The amplified TCR beta libraries were sequenced on the Illumina HiSeq System as 87-base-pair reads. The study's processing was this. Across the 500 to 850 repertoires, a later analysis counted tens of millions of unique TCR beta chains, 9 million to 14 million of which were shared by at least two donors. Raw reads were error-corrected and collapsed into unique sequences by a nearest-neighbor algorithm in which closely related sequences were merged to remove PCR and sequencing errors. V, D and J gene segments were assigned by aligning CDR3 sequences to IMGT reference sequences. For a sequence to be retained, at least a six-nucleotide match to both a V gene segment and a J gene segment was required. A rearrangement counted as productive if the CDR3 had no stop codons and remained in frame with V and J, and every other rearrangement counted as non-productive. Following IMGT convention, CDR3 was defined as the stretch from the second conserved V-encoded cysteine to the conserved J-encoded phenylalanine. Sequences without an unambiguous match to a single V gene segment were excluded from the earlier analysis of about 630 of the donors. In an earlier analysis of more than 500 of the donors, a V segment was called functional when productive rearrangements were above 56.7%, and segregating when the standard deviation between donors exceeded 5%. A statistical classification framework was built for diagnosing cytomegalovirus status from the catalog of TCR beta chain sequences. A later analysis assigned V and J genes by comparing TCR nucleotide sequences with IMGT/GENE-DB human TR gene sequences. Using the TCRdist pipeline, a later analysis assigned CDR3 sequences along with most-parsimonious VDJ recombination scenarios. In a later analysis, every TCR beta chain was defined by the combination of its CDR3 amino acid sequence and its V-gene family, and reads without a unique V-gene family were dropped. As a way to deal with suspected cross-contamination and a sequencing artifact, a later analysis dropped roughly 600 nucleotide sequences that were highly shared and had low generation probability. In a later analysis, a clonal expansion index was calculated for each public chain from normalized within-repertoire ranks of inferred template counts. In a later analysis, generation probabilities were computed with a VDJ recombination model fitted to out-of-frame rearrangements, and the resulting probabilities were checked against IGoR. A later analysis scored TCR-TCR, TCR-HLA and TCR-CMV co-occurrence with hypergeometric tests, applying a repertoire-size bias correction to TCR pairs. A later analysis estimated false discovery rates by permuting HLA or CMV assignments 20 times. In a later analysis, co-occurring TCRs were grouped with DBSCAN, and TCRdist sequence similarity was added when clustering was performed within HLA-allele-positive subsets. Co-occurrence clustering excluded repertoires with fewer than 30,000 or more than 120,000 public chains, plus five with anomalous nucleotide sharing. The clones in this table, taken by TCRdb from immuneACCESS, are in-frame only. Not every clone is retained; where verified, under half of the shortfall comes from an unresolved V gene, and the cause of the rest is unknown. V, J and clone size were drawn from that table, and D and trimming were deduced from the DNA. For this sample the table gives 200,000 or so clones, of which around 86% were detected only once. Approximately 6.5% of the sample goes to the ten largest clones.

This sequence was found in a woman aged 45-65 years in good health and CMV-seropositive. Sample: PBMCs. The chain is made from TRBV7-2 and TRBJ1-2; the junction holds 8 bases that match TRBD1. CDR3 protein: CASSSDRGYGYTF. Here is the DNA: TGTGCCAGCAGCTCCGACAGGGGCTATGGCTACACCTTC. Reference TRBV7-2 and TRBJ1-2 proteins supply the regions before and after the CDR3; the full variable domain is: GAGVSQSPSNKVTEKGKDVELRCDPISGHTALYWYRQSLGQGLEFLIYFQGNSAPDKSGLPSDRFSAERTGGSVSTLTIQRTQQEDSAVYLCASSSDRGYGYTFGSGTRLTVV.